This TCR beta chain was observed in a study of T and B cells in COVID-19 patients. Across the whole study: Peripheral blood came from COVID-19 patients with active infection or after recovery. Of around 21 active-infection patients, over 9 were critically ill with mechanical ventilation or extracorporeal membrane oxygenation. Most recovered patients had mild to moderate COVID-19 treated as outpatients.

From blood, about 250-500 ng of genomic DNA served as TRB template. Germline V CDR1 and CDR2: MNHNS, SASEGT. V was clipped by 2 bases and J by 7 bases, with 9 bases between them. CDR3 size: 14 residues. In this sample, this clonotype turned up many times. TRB rearrangements were amplified by multiplex PCR with BIOMED2 TRB-A/B primers. TCRdb itself ran the multiplex PCR reads through MiXCR, one entry per CDR3 protein. The data hold fewer than 9,500 distinct CDR3 sequences, with under 30% observed a single time. Sequencing input: blood. The TCR originated in a human donor who had recovered from COVID-19. The chain links TRBV6-1 to TRBJ1-6; no clear D. The CDR3 nucleotides are TGTGCCAGCAGTGAACAACCTTTCAATTCACCCCTCCACTTT. Protein product: CASSEQPFNSPLHF.